A selection of T cell receptor beta chains follows, all from one sample in a study of STAT5B mutations in CD4+ large granular lymphocyte leukemia. The assay was immunoSEQ multiplex PCR, and TCRdb's table has in-frame clones only and misses some. The data hold tens of thousands of clones, with 85% observed a single time. Input material: CD4+ T cells from blood buffy coats. The receptors stem from a human donor in good health. CDR3s include the opening cysteine and the closing phenylalanine or tryptophan. The D gene is left open where the match is weak. The size entry is marked missing in some rows and otherwise reads once, few, many or a size class.

- - TRBJ2-7 TRBV11-2 CASSPTGIKQYF TGTGCCAGCAGCCCCACAGGGATTAAGCAGTACTTC
TRBD1 - TRBJ1-5 TRBV6-1 CASSENTGVNQPQHF TGTGCCAGCAGTGAGAATACAGGGGTCAATCAGCCCCAGCATTTT
- once TRBJ1-2 TRBV5-1 CASSFGILSNYGYTF TGCGCCAGCAGCTTCGGGATTCTCTCTAACTATGGCTACACCTTC
TRBD1 - TRBJ2-5 TRBV5-1 CASSLQGDETQYF TGCGCCAGCAGCTTACAGGGGGACGAGACCCAGTACTTC
- - TRBJ2-2 TRBV7-9 CASSLITTGIRTGELFF TGTGCCAGCAGCTTAATCACCACGGGCATTCGTACCGGGGAGCTGTTTTTT
TRBD1 - TRBJ1-1 TRBV29-1 CSVDRTGVGTEAFF TGCAGCGTTGACCGGACAGGGGTGGGCACTGAAGCTTTCTTT
- - TRBJ1-1 TRBV30 CAWNREALTEAFF TGTGCCTGGAACAGGGAGGCTCTTACTGAAGCTTTCTTT
- - TRBJ2-7 TRBV27 CASSLGQGRFYEQYF TGTGCCAGCAGTTTAGGGCAGGGTAGGTTCTACGAGCAGTACTTC
TRBD1 - TRBJ1-1 TRBV6-1 CASSFGQDNTEAFF TGTGCCAGCAGTTTTGGACAGGACAACACTGAAGCTTTCTTT
TRBD1 - TRBJ1-5 TRBV19 CASRDLGTANQPQHF TGTGCCAGTAGAGACTTGGGGACAGCTAATCAGCCCCAGCATTTT
- - TRBJ2-5 TRBV10-3 CAISGPEQETQYF TGTGCCATCAGTGGGCCCGAACAAGAGACCCAGTACTTC
- - TRBJ1-5 TRBV5-1 CASSLELNQPQHF TGCGCCAGCAGCTTGGAGCTTAATCAGCCCCAGCATTTT
TRBD2 few TRBJ2-1 TRBV19 CASSGGLAGGENEQFF TGTGCCAGTAGTGGGGGACTAGCGGGAGGGGAAAATGAGCAGTTCTTC
- - TRBJ1-4 TRBV5-1 CASRVAGTADEKLFF TGCGCCAGCAGGGTAGCCGGGACGGCGGATGAAAAACTGTTTTTT
- - TRBJ2-1 TRBV7-3 CASSGRDTDEQFF TGTGCCAGCAGCGGCCGGGACACGGATGAGCAGTTCTTC
- - TRBJ1-1 TRBV29-1 CSVDSENTEAFF TGCAGCGTTGATTCAGAAAACACTGAAGCTTTCTTT
- - TRBJ1-5 TRBV30 CAWKPDRGKQPQHF TGTGCCTGGAAACCGGATAGAGGGAAACAGCCCCAGCATTTT
- - TRBJ1-5 TRBV7-9 CASSLGRGSAVDQPQHF TGTGCCAGCAGCTTAGGGCGGGGGAGTGCGGTGGATCAGCCCCAGCATTTT
- - TRBJ1-5 TRBV6-5 CASRTGSNQPQHF TGTGCCAGCAGAACAGGGAGCAATCAGCCCCAGCATTTT
- - TRBJ1-5 TRBV18 CASSPPGGGQPQHF TGTGCCAGCTCACCACCCGGGGGCGGACAGCCCCAGCATTTT
- - TRBJ2-1 TRBV28 CASSLSLSSYNEQFF TGTGCCAGCAGTTTATCCCTGAGCTCCTACAATGAGCAGTTCTTC
- - TRBJ1-2 TRBV7-8 CASSLTPGVSYGYTF TGTGCCAGCAGCTTAACCCCAGGGGTAAGCTATGGCTACACCTTC